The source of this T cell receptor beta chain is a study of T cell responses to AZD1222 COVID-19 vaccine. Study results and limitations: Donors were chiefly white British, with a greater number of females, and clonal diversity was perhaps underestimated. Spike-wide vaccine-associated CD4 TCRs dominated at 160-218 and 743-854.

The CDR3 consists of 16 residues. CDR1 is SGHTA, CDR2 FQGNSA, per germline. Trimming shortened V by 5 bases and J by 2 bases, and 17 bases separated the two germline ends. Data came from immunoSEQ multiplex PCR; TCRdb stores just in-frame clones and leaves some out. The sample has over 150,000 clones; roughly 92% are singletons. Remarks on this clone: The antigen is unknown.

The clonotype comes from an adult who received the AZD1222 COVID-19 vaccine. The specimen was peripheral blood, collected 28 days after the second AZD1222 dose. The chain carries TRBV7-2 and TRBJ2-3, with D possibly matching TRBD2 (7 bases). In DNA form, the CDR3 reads TGTGCCAGCAGCGCCCAGGGGCGGGGGATCACAGATACGCAGTATTTT. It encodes CASSAQGRGITDTQYF.